Presented here are 25 T cell receptor beta chains from one specimen sequenced in a study of T cell responses to AZD1222 COVID-19 vaccine. Profiled with immunoSEQ multiplex PCR; TCRdb holds only in-frame clones, not every one. The sample lists some 130,000 clones; approximately 92% were seen once. This sample comprised peripheral blood, obtained 28 days after the second AZD1222 dose. Every receptor here comes from an adult who received the AZD1222 COVID-19 vaccine.

The count of this clone is one. V usage is TRBV6-6 and J usage is TRBJ1-1; D might be TRBD1 (5 bases). Trimming pared 2 bases from V and 2 bases from J, leaving 12 bases between. The CDR3 spans 15 residues. Germline-derived CDR1 and CDR2 are MNHNY and SVGAGI (reference sequence). The CDR3 protein is CASSYTDRGNTEAFF. The CDR3 nucleotides are TGTGCCAGCAGTTACACCGACAGAGGAAACACTGAAGCTTTCTTT.

This chain connects TRBV6-5 to TRBJ2-7; TRBD2 matches at 8 bases. With V trimmed by 6 bases and J by 0 bases, 7 bases remained unmatched. Looked up from germline, CDR1 is MNHEY and CDR2 is SVGAGI. The CDR3 is 15 residues long. CDR3: CASRSSGLSSYEQYF. In nucleotides, the CDR3 is TGTGCCAGCAGATCTAGCGGGCTAAGCTCCTACGAGCAGTACTTC.

The rearrangement links TRBV29-1 to TRBJ1-4; D gene unclear. V lost 7 bases, J lost 8 bases, and 17 bases lay in between. The CDR3 has 13 residues. Germline CDR1 is SQVTM and CDR2 is ANQGSEA. The CDR3 DNA reads as TGCAGCGCCGCCACAGTGATAGGGGAAAAACTGTTTTTT. As protein: CSAATVIGEKLFF. Looking up the rest from reference TRBV29-1 and TRBJ1-4 gives the full variable domain: SAVISQKPSRDICQRGTSLTIQCQVDSQVTMMFWYRQQPGQSLTLIATANQGSEATYESGFVIDKFPISRPNLTFSTLTVSNMSPEDSSIYLCSAATVIGEKLFFGSGTQLSVL.

The chain has TRBV7-9 and TRBJ2-7; 10 nucleotides agree with TRBD1. In germline, CDR1 is SEHNR, CDR2 FQNEAQ (reference sequence). The CDR3 length is 14 residues. J was trimmed by 6 bases and V by 4 bases; bases with no gene match: 6. CDR3 sequence reads: CASSSSGTGAEQYF. CDR3 DNA sequence: TGTGCCAGCAGCTCATCCGGGACAGGGGCCGAGCAGTACTTC.

The chain carries TRBV5-1 and TRBJ1-2, with 8 nucleotides matching TRBD1. Germline V gives CDR1 SGHRS, CDR2 YFSETQ. This CDR3 comprises 17 residues. The ends lost 0 bases at V and 2 bases at J; junction bases unmatched: 9. As DNA, the CDR3 is TGCGCCAGCAGCTTGGCCAGCGGGACAGGTGGGAACTATGGCTACACCTTC. This translates into CASSLASGTGGNYGYTF.

This chain's CDR3 is CASSIGWARTGGSNQPQHF. The DNA for the CDR3 is TGTGCCAGTAGTATAGGCTGGGCCCGGACAGGGGGAAGCAATCAGCCCCAGCATTTT. The chain employs TRBV19 and TRBJ1-5, with 10 bases lining up with TRBD1. This CDR3 comprises 19 residues. V trimming: 1 base; J trimming: 1 base; junction bases outside the gene matches: 10. CDR1 and CDR2 from the germline V gene are LNHDA and SQIVND (reference sequence).

This clone was detected a few times. The chain has TRBV29-1 and TRBJ1-1, with D perhaps matching TRBD1 (6 bases). The ends were cut back, 4 bases at V and 1 base at J, with 10 bases in the middle. CDR3 size: 13 residues. Germline V lookup: CDR1 SQVTM, CDR2 ANQGSEA. CDR3 residues: CSVAAQGNTEAFF. DNA of the CDR3: TGCAGCGTTGCAGCACAGGGGAACACTGAAGCTTTCTTT.

The V and J genes are TRBV10-2 and TRBJ1-5; D is ambiguous. The CDR3 has 17 residues. Germline-derived CDR1 and CDR2 are WSHSY and SAAADI. V lost 3 bases to trimming and J lost 0 bases, with 15 bases between them. The CDR3 DNA is TGCGCCAGCAGTGATACACAGCTTACATATAGCAATCAGCCCCAGCATTTT. It specifies CASSDTQLTYSNQPQHF.

The chain uses TRBV18 and TRBJ1-5; TRBD1 agrees at 7 bases. The germline CDR1 and CDR2 sequences are KGHSH and LQKENI. The J segment lost 2 bases and the V segment lost 3 bases, leaving 1 base of the junction unmatched. This CDR3 is built from 14 residues. CDR3 sequence reads: CASSPTGRNQPQHF. Here the CDR3 DNA reads TGTGCCAGCTCACCGACAGGGCGCAATCAGCCCCAGCATTTT. The full variable domain, with the rest looked up from reference TRBV18 and TRBJ1-5, is NAGVMQNPRHLVRRRGQEARLRCSPMKGHSHVYWYRQLPEEGLKFMVYLQKENIIDESGMPKERFSAEFPKEGPSILRIQQVVRGDSAAYFCASSPTGRNQPQHFGDGTRLSIL.

The count of this clone is one. The chain has TRBV28 and TRBJ2-6; weak D call: TRBD1 (6 bases). Germline CDR1 is MDHEN and CDR2 is SYDVKM. V lost 10 bases to trimming and J lost 0 bases, with 16 bases between them. The CDR3 has 16 amino acids. The CDR3 sequence is CATDPGHYSGANVLTF. The CDR3 DNA follows: TGTGCCACCGATCCGGGACATTACTCTGGGGCCAACGTCCTGACTTTC.

This chain links TRBV7-2 with TRBJ1-4, with 7 bases aligning to TRBD1. V dropped 1 base and J dropped 2; count of bases not matched to a gene: 10. The CDR3 is made up of 18 amino acids. CDR1 and CDR2 from the germline V gene are SGHTA and FQGNSA. The CDR3 bases are TGTGCCAGCAGCTTAGAGGACAGGACCTTCGAGACTAATGAAAAACTGTTTTTT. Translation gives CASSLEDRTFETNEKLFF.

The chain couples TRBV12-3 or TRBV12-4 to TRBJ1-2, with TRBD1 matching over 8 bases. CDR3 length equals 12 residues. With 5 bases clipped from V and 8 bases from J, the junction kept 4 bases outside the gene matches. The CDR3 loop reads CASSETGEGYTF. Here the CDR3 DNA reads TGTGCCAGCAGTGAGACAGGGGAAGGCTACACCTTC.

The chain's CDR3 is CASSIALAGGLGEQFF. CDR3 nucleotides: TGTGCCAGTAGTATAGCACTAGCGGGAGGGTTAGGGGAGCAGTTCTTC. The chain carries TRBV19 and TRBJ2-1, with 13 bases lining up with TRBD2. Per the germline V gene, CDR1 is LNHDA and CDR2 is SQIVND (reference sequence). This CDR3 region has 16 residues. Losses at the gene ends were 1 base for V and 10 bases for J; bases not matched to a gene: 7. The entire variable domain, with the rest obtained from reference TRBV19 and TRBJ2-1, is as follows: DGGITQSPKYLFRKEGQNVTLSCEQNLNHDAMYWYRQDPGQGLRLIYYSQIVNDFQKGDIAEGYSVSREKKESFPLTVTSAQKNPTAFYLCASSIALAGGLGEQFFGPGTRLTVL.

CDR3 protein: CSVETTGGLAGELFF. CDR3 nucleotide sequence: TGCAGCGTTGAGACAACAGGGGGCTTAGCCGGGGAGCTGTTTTTT. The rearrangement uses TRBV29-1 and TRBJ2-2; TRBD1 matches 9 bases. The CDR3 has 15 residues. The V gene's germline CDR1 is SQVTM and CDR2 ANQGSEA. With 3 bases clipped from V and 6 bases from J, the junction kept 8 bases outside the gene matches.

This clone was observed a few times. J is TRBJ2-2 and V is TRBV25-1, with TRBD1 matching 8 bases. CDR3 size: 18 residues. After removal of 2 bases from V and 0 bases from J, the junction contained 8 bases not matched to a gene. Germline V gene sequence: CDR1 MGHDK, CDR2 SYGVNS. CDR3 amino acids: CASSEPPGQGTNTGELFF. Here the CDR3 DNA reads TGTGCCAGCAGTGAACCCCCCGGACAGGGAACGAACACCGGGGAGCTGTTTTTT.

CDR3 nucleotides: TGTGCCTCAAGGTTAGCATCAAATTCACCCCTCCACTTT. It yields the protein CASRLASNSPLHF. The chain couples TRBV28 to TRBJ1-6; no firm D call. Germline assignment: CDR1 MDHEN and CDR2 SYDVKM. The CDR3 sequence is 13 residues long. Trimming took off 11 bases at V and 7 bases at J, with 15 bases between the two ends. The variable domain in full, completed from reference TRBV28 and TRBJ1-6, reads DVKVTQSSRYLVKRTGEKVFLECVQDMDHENMFWYRQDPGLGLRLIYFSYDVKMKEKGDIPEGYSVSREKKERFSLILESASTNQTSMYLCASRLASNSPLHFGNGTRLTVT.

V and J are TRBV28 and TRBJ2-7; 8 bases fit TRBD1. Germline trimming cut 6 bases from V and 3 bases from J; bases unmatched to any gene: 7. Germline V gene sequence: CDR1 MDHEN, CDR2 SYDVKM. The CDR3 is made up of 14 amino acids. The CDR3 protein is CASRNPGQGYEQYF. The CDR3, as DNA: TGTGCCAGCAGAAATCCTGGACAGGGCTACGAGCAGTACTTC. Drawing the rest from reference TRBV28 and TRBJ2-7, the complete variable domain is DVKVTQSSRYLVKRTGEKVFLECVQDMDHENMFWYRQDPGLGLRLIYFSYDVKMKEKGDIPEGYSVSREKKERFSLILESASTNQTSMYLCASRNPGQGYEQYFGPGTRLTVT.

The chain combines TRBV6-6 with TRBJ1-6; 9 nucleotides match TRBD1. The CDR3 is made up of 16 amino acids. With V trimmed by 5 bases and J by 7 bases, 9 bases remained unmatched. Germline lookup yields CDR1 MNHNY and CDR2 SVGAGI (reference sequence). The CDR3 sequence is CASSRRDRAQNSPLHF. CDR3 DNA sequence: TGTGCCAGCAGTCGCCGGGACAGGGCACAAAATTCACCCCTCCACTTT.

This chain uses TRBV19 with TRBJ2-1, with TRBD2 matching over 12 bases. Looked up from germline, CDR1 is LNHDA and CDR2 is SQIVND (reference sequence). V dropped 5 bases and J dropped 2; count of bases not matched to a gene: 4. The length of the CDR3 is 16 residues. CDR3 residues: CASSPRTSGTYNEQFF. DNA of the CDR3: TGTGCCAGTAGTCCCCGGACTAGCGGGACCTACAATGAGCAGTTCTTC.

The chain joins TRBV5-1 to TRBJ2-1; 9 positions match TRBD2. V shed 4 bases, J shed 2 bases, and the junction held 7 bases outside the gene matches. Germline assignment: CDR1 SGHRS and CDR2 YFSETQ. This CDR3 region has 16 residues. The CDR3 here is CASSPDSSGAYNEQFF. Here the CDR3 DNA reads TGCGCCAGCAGCCCGGACTCTAGCGGGGCCTACAATGAGCAGTTCTTC.

The chain links TRBV27 to TRBJ1-4; D gene uncertain. Trimming stripped 4 bases from V and 0 bases from J, with 9 bases between. The germline gives CDR1 MNHEY, CDR2 SMNVEV (reference sequence). This CDR3 is 15 amino acids long. The CDR3 coding sequence is TGTGCCAGCAGTTCCCGGCTTGCAACTAATGAAAAACTGTTTTTT. Translating gives CASSSRLATNEKLFF.

This sequence joins TRBV6-2 or TRBV6-3 and TRBJ1-2; 7 bases align to TRBD1. The J segment lost 4 bases and the V segment lost 4 bases, leaving 12 bases of the junction unmatched. The CDR3 has 16 residues. The germline gives CDR1 MNHEY, CDR2 SVGEGT. The CDR3: CASSSGQLWARYGYTF. In DNA form, the CDR3 reads TGTGCCAGCAGTTCGGGACAGTTGTGGGCTCGCTATGGCTACACCTTC.

The CDR3 DNA follows: TGTGCCACCAGTGATTCACAGGGGGCCACAGATACGCAGTATTTT. Amino acids: CATSDSQGATDTQYF. The chain joins TRBV24-1 to TRBJ2-3, with TRBD1 identical over 9 bases. The CDR3 has 15 amino acids. V was pared by 2 bases and J by 2 bases, with 1 base of the junction left unmatched. Germline values: CDR1 KGHDR, CDR2 SFDVKD.

This chain connects TRBV29-1 to TRBJ1-4; the D gene is possibly TRBD1 (6 bases). Deletions cut 6 bases from V and 8 bases from J, with 25 bases between. The CDR3 is 16 residues long. Germline loops: CDR1 SQVTM, CDR2 ANQGSEA. The CDR3 DNA reads TGCAGCGTGCCGGGCCCGGGACACTCATGGAGGGAAAAACTGTTTTTT. It specifies CSVPGPGHSWREKLFF.

V usage is TRBV28 and J usage is TRBJ1-2; no reliable D call. This CDR3 is 15 amino acids long. Germline V gives CDR1 MDHEN, CDR2 SYDVKM. Trimming pared 5 bases from V and 5 bases from J, leaving 18 bases between. The CDR3 here is CASSERRIPSYGYTF. Here the CDR3 DNA reads TGTGCCAGCAGTGAACGACGGATTCCGTCATATGGCTACACCTTC.